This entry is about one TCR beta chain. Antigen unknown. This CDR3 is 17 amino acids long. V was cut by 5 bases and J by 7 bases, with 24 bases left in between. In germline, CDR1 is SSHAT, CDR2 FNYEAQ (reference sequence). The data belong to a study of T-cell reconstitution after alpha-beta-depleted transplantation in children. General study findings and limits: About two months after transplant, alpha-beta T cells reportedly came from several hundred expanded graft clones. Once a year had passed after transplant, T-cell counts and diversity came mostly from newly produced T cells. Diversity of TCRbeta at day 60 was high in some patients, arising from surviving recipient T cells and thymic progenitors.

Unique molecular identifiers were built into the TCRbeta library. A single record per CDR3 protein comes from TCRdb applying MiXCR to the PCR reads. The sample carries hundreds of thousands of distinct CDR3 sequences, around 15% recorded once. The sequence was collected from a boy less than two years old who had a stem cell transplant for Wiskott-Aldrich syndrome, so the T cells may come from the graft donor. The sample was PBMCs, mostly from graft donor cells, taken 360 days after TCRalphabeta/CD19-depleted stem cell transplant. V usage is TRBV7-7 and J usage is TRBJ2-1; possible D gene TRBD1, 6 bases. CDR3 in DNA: TGTGCCAGCAGCCCCTCGTGTAGGGGGTGGGGGCGAAATGAGCAGTTCTTC. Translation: CASSPSCRGWGRNEQFF.